One and the same sample provided the 3 T cell receptor beta chains below, sequenced in a study of blood T cell repertoires in COVID-19. Here immunoSEQ multiplex PCR was the method, and the copy in TCRdb shows in-frame clones only, minus some. The table lists approximately 31,000 clones, around 90% of them singletons. The specimen was peripheral blood. These receptors all come from a man aged 55-75 years with active COVID-19.

The CDR3 spells CASRLEPGEATNEKLFF. CDR3 nucleotide sequence: TGTGCAAGTCGCTTAGAACCCGGGGAAGCAACTAATGAAAAACTGTTTTTT. V is TRBV12-2 and J is TRBJ1-4. TRBV12-2 is an annotated pseudogene. The CDR3 spans 17 residues.

This clone was detected a few times. The chain couples TRBV3-1 (or the pseudogene TRBV3-2) to TRBJ2-2, with 12 bases fitting TRBD1. CDR3 length equals 17 residues. V lost 1 base to trimming and J lost 7 bases; unmatched junction nucleotides: 7. The germline V gene encodes CDR1 LGHDT and CDR2 YNNKEL (reference sequence). Written as DNA, the CDR3 is TGTGCCAGCAGCCAAGGTTTCGGGACAGGGGGCATCGGGGAGCTGTTTTTT. This translates into CASSQGFGTGGIGELFF.

V gene TRBV9 combines with J gene TRBJ2-1; 9 nucleotides align to TRBD2. The CDR3 sequence is 17 residues long. The germline V gene has CDR1 SGDLS and CDR2 YYNGEE. V lost 4 bases, J lost 5 bases, and 13 bases stayed unmatched. The CDR3 coding sequence is TGTGCCAGCAGCCCCCGGCCAGGGGGACTAGCAAACAATGAGCAGTTCTTC. Protein sequence: CASSPRPGGLANNEQFF.